This is a list of T cell receptor beta chains from one sample in a study of T cell repertoires in cytomegalovirus infection. One entry per CDR3 protein, called by TCRdb with MiXCR from the reads. The repertoire holds around 120,000 distinct CDR3 sequences, approximately 8.8% seen once, with 10% in the top ten. The sequenced material came from PBMCs. The receptors were sampled from a human donor in good health (CMV status not recorded). Some clones in this sample may be carry-over from other donors' samples. Both conserved end residues are part of each CDR3. Size is stated for part of the rows, as once, few or many counts, or as a class when the clone is expanded.

TRBJ1-5 | TRBV5-1 | few | CASSLMGDSNQPQHF
TRBJ2-1 | TRBV20-1 | few | CSANELELAVYNEQFF
TRBJ2-5 | TRBV25-1 | NA | CASSQLYRGQEETQYF
TRBJ2-3 | TRBV19 | once | CASQNGSGIDTQYF
TRBJ2-1 | TRBV7-2 | medium-sized | CASSLATGSYNEQFF
TRBJ2-5 | TRBV9 | few | CASSVGPTGVAQYF
TRBJ2-3 | TRBV12-3/TRBV12-4 | many | CASSWTTALTDTQYF
TRBJ2-7 | TRBV18 | few | CASSPQGPYEQYF
TRBJ2-1 | TRBV6-6 | many | CASSEGASGGEYNEQFF
TRBJ2-1 | TRBV6-2/TRBV6-3 | many | CASSQTSGVLNEQFF
TRBJ1-2 | TRBV2 | few | CASSEAGGGYTF
TRBJ2-1 | TRBV28 | few | CASSLISGAWGNEQFF
TRBJ1-5 | TRBV20-1 | NA | CSAVQGASNQPQHF
TRBJ1-1 | TRBV20-1 | many | CSARQGSLRDTEAFF
TRBJ2-3 | TRBV5-1 | few | CASSHTTSGLADSTDTQYF
TRBJ2-5 | TRBV28 | many | CASRLTGAQETQYF
TRBJ2-5 | TRBV2 | NA | CASSERQGATQYF
TRBJ2-5 | TRBV28 | many | CASSVSQETQYF
TRBJ2-1 | TRBV12-3/TRBV12-4 | many | CASSLGHEQFF
TRBJ1-1 | TRBV5-1 | NA | CASSLVKGAGGLSEAFF
TRBJ2-1 | TRBV10-3 | many | CAISGRRNEQFF
TRBJ1-1 | TRBV25-1 | many | CASTPGTSMNTEAFF
TRBJ1-1 | TRBV12-3/TRBV12-4 | many | CASSFSLGAGGNTEAFF
TRBJ2-1 | TRBV2 | few | CASSDTSGGWNEQFF
TRBJ2-1 | TRBV29-1 | NA | CSVGGLAGANEQFF
TRBJ1-6 | TRBV14 | many | CASSQGQGWNSPLHF
TRBJ2-7 | TRBV7-2 | many | CASSALAGGYEQYF
TRBJ1-1 | TRBV29-1 | many | CSVVTGLGNTEAFF
TRBJ1-1 | TRBV12-3/TRBV12-4 | many | CASTFGPPRGTEAFF